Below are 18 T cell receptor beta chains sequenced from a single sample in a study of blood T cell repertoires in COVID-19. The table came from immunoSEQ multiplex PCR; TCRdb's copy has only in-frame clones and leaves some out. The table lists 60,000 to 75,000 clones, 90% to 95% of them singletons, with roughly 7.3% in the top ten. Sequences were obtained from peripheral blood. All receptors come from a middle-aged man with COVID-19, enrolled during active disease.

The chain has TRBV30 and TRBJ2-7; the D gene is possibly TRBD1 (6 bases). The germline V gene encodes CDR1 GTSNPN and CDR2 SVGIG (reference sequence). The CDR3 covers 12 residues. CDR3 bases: TGTGTGTTGGGGGCTAGAAACTACGAGCAGTACTTC. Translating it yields CVLGARNYEQYF.

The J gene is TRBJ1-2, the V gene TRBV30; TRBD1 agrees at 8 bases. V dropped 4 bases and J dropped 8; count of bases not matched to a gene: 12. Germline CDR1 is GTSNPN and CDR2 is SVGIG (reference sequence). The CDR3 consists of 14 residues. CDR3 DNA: TGTGCCTGGACCTCCCAGACAGGGGCGGGCGGCTACACCTTC. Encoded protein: CAWTSQTGAGGYTF.

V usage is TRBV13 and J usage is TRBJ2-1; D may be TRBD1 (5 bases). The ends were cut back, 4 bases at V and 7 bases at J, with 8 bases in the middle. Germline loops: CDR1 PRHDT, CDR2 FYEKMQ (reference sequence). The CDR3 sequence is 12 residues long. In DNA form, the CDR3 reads TGTGCCAGCAGCTCGGACAAAAATGAGCAGTTCTTC. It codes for CASSSDKNEQFF.

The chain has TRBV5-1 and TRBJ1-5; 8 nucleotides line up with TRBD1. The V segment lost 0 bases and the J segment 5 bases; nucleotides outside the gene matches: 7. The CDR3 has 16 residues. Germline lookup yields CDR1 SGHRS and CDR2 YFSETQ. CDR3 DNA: TGCGCCAGCAGCTTGGCAGCCGGACAGGGTTATCAGCCCCAGCATTTT. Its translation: CASSLAAGQGYQPQHF.

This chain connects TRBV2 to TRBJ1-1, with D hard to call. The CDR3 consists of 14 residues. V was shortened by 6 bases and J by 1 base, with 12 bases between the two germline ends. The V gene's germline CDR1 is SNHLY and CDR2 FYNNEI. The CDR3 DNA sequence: TGTGCCAGCAGGGGAGACTTAGGGAACACTGAAGCTTTCTTT. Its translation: CASRGDLGNTEAFF.

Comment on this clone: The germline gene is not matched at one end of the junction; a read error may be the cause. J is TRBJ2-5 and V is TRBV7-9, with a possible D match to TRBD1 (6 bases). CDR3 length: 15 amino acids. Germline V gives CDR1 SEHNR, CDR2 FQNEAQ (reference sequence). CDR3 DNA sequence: TGTGCCAGCACCTTAGCTGTTGGGGGCTGGGAGACCCAGTACTTC. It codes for CASTLAVGGWETQYF.

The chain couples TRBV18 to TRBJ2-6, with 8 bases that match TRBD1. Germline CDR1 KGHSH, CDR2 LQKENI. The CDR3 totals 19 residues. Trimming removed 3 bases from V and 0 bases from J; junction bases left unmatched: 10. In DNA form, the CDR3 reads TGTGCCAGCTCACCTTTTCAGGGGGCGGCAACCTCTGGGGCCAACGTCCTGACTTTC. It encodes CASSPFQGAATSGANVLTF.

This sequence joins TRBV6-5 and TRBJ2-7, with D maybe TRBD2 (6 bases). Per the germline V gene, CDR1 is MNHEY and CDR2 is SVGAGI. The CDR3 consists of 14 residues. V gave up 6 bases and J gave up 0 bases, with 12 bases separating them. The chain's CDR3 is CASRGLTSSYEQYF. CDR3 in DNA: TGTGCCAGCAGGGGACTTACTAGCTCCTACGAGCAGTACTTC.

CDR3 sequence: CASSLISSGGIYNEQFF. Here the CDR3 DNA reads TGTGCCAGCAGTTTAATTTCTAGCGGGGGGATCTACAATGAGCAGTTCTTC. This rearrangement joins TRBV27 to TRBJ2-1, with 11 bases identical to TRBD2. This CDR3 spans 17 amino acids. CDR1 is MNHEY and CDR2 is SMNVEV in the germline V gene (reference sequence). The junction had 6 bases not matched to a gene; V was cut back by 2 bases and J by 3 bases.

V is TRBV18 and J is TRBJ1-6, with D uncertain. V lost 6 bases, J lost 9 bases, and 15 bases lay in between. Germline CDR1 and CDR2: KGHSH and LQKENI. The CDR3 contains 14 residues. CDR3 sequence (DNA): TGTGCCAGCTCGGTGGAGGATATGGGTTCACCCCTCCACTTT. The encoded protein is CASSVEDMGSPLHF.

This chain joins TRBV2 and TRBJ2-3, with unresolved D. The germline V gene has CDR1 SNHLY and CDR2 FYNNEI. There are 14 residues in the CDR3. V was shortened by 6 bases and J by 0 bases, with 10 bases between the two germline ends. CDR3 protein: CASSLLTSTDTQYF. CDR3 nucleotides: TGTGCCAGCAGCCTCCTGACTAGCACAGATACGCAGTATTTT.

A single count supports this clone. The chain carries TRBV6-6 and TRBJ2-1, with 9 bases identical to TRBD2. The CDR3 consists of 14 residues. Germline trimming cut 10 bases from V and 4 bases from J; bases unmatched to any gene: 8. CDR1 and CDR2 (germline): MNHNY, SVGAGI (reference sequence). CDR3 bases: TGTGCCACCACGCTAGCGGGGCAATACAATGAGCAGTTCTTC. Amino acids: CATTLAGQYNEQFF.

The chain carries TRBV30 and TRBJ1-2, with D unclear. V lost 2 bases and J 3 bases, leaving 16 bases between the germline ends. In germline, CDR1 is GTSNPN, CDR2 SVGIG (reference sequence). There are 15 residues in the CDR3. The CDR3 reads CAWSPSTLLHYGYTF. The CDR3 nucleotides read TGTGCCTGGAGTCCTTCCACTCTGTTGCACTATGGCTACACCTTC.

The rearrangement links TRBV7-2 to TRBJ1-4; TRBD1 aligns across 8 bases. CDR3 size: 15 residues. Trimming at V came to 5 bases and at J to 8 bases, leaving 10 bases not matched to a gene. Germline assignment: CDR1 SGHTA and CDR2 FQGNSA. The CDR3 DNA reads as TGTGCCAGCAGCGCAAACAGGGGGACGAGGGAAAAACTGTTTTTT. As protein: CASSANRGTREKLFF.

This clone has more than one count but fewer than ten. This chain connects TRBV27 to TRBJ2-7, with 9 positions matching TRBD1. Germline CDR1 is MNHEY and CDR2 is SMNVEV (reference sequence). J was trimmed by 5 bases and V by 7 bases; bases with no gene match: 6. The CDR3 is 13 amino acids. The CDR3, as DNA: TGTGCCAGCAAGGGACAGGGAGGGAACGAGCAGTACTTC. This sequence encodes CASKGQGGNEQYF.

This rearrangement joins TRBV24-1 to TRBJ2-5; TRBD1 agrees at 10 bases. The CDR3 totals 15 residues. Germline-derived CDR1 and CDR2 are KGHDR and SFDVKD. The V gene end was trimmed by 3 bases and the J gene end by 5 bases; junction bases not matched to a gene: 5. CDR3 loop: CATSDQTGGWETQYF. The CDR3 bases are TGTGCCACCAGTGATCAGACAGGGGGCTGGGAGACCCAGTACTTC.

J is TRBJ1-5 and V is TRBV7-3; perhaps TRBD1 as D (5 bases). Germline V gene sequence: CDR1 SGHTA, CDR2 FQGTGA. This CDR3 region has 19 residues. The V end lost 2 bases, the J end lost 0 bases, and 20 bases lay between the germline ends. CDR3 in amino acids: CASSLPAGIPLCSNQPQHF. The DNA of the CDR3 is TGTGCCAGCAGCTTACCCGCAGGGATTCCACTGTGTAGCAATCAGCCCCAGCATTTT.

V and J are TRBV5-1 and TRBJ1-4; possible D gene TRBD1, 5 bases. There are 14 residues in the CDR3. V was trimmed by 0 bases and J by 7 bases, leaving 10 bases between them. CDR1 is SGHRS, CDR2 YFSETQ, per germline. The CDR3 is CASSLVGGPEKLFF. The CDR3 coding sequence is TGCGCCAGCAGCTTGGTGGGGGGTCCTGAAAAACTGTTTTTT.